The 4 T cell receptor beta chains below were found in one sample sequenced in a study of identical twins. Via MiXCR, TCRdb re-called the 5' RACE reads, giving one row per CDR3 protein. In the table there are around 670,000 distinct CDR3 sequences, 6% to 6.5% of which are singletons. The material sequenced was naive T cells sorted from blood. The source of these receptors is a man aged 18 to 30 in good health.

This chain links TRBV29-1 with TRBJ2-2, with 7 bases fitting TRBD1. Germline loops: CDR1 SQVTM, CDR2 ANQGSEA. This CDR3 has 14 amino acids. Trimming took 7 bases from V and 1 from J; bases not matched to a gene: 6. CDR3 DNA sequence: TGCAGCGCAGTTTGGACAGGGAACACCGGGGAGCTGTTTTTT. As protein: CSAVWTGNTGELFF.

Only a few counts were recorded for this clonotype. The rearrangement links TRBV5-1 to TRBJ2-7; a weak D match, TRBD1 (5 bases). This CDR3 comprises 14 residues. V was trimmed by 5 bases and J by 2 bases, leaving 14 bases between them. Germline V CDR1 and CDR2: SGHRS, YFSETQ. Written as DNA, the CDR3 is TGCGCCAGCAGAGTGGAGACAGTCACCTACGAGCAGTACTTC. Amino acids: CASRVETVTYEQYF. Using reference TRBV5-1 and TRBJ2-7 for the parts outside the CDR3, the full variable domain is KAGVTQTPRYLIKTRGQQVTLSCSPISGHRSVSWYQQTPGQGLQFLFEYFSETQRNKGNFPGRFSGRQFSNSRSEMNVSTLELGDSALYLCASRVETVTYEQYFGPGTRLTVT.

Concerning this clonotype: This may come from a read error, since a much larger clone is one base off. V gene TRBV29-1 combines with J gene TRBJ2-5; possible D gene TRBD1, 6 bases. From germline, CDR1 is SQVTM and CDR2 ANQGSEA. The CDR3 sequence is 13 residues long. V dropped 3 bases and J dropped 4 bases, with 12 bases sitting between them. CDR3 in amino acids: CSVDPGAPETQYF. The CDR3 nucleotides read TGCAGCGTTGATCCAGGGGCCCCAGAGACCCAGTACTTC. The full variable domain, with the rest looked up from reference TRBV29-1 and TRBJ2-5, is SAVISQKPSRDICQRGTSLTIQCQVDSQVTMMFWYRQQPGQSLTLIATANQGSEATYESGFVIDKFPISRPNLTFSTLTVSNMSPEDSSIYLCSVDPGAPETQYFGPGTRLLVL.

A few counts support this clonotype. The chain employs TRBV20-1 and TRBJ2-5; D is unresolved. Trimming removed 6 bases from V and 5 bases from J, with 16 bases in between. CDR1 and CDR2 (germline): DFQATT, SNEGSKA (reference sequence). The CDR3 is made up of 13 amino acids. In nucleotides, the CDR3 is TGCAGTGCGGCTGGGCAAGGCCGGGAGACCCAGTACTTC. Translation gives CSAAGQGRETQYF.